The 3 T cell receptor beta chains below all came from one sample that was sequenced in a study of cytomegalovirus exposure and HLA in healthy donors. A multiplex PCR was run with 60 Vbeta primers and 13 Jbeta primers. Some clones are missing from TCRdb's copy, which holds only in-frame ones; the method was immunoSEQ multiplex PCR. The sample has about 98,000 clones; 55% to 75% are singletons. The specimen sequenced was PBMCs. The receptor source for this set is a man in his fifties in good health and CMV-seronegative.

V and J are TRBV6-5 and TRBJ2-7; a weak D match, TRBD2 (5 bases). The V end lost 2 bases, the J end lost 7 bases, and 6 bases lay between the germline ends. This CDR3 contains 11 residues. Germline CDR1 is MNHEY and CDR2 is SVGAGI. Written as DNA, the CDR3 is TGTGCCAGCAGTTACGCGGGTGAGCAGTACTTC. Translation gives CASSYAGEQYF.

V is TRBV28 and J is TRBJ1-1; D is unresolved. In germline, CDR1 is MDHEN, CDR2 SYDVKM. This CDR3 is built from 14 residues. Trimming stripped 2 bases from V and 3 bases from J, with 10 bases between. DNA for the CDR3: TGTGCCAGCAGTTTACGAGGGTATGACACTGAAGCTTTCTTT. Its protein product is CASSLRGYDTEAFF.

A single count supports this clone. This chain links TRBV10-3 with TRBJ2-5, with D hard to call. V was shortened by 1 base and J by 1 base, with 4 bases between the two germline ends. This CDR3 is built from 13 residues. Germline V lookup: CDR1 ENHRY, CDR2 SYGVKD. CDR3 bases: TGTGCCATCAGTGAGTTGCGCCAAGAGACCCAGTACTTC. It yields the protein CAISELRQETQYF.